Listed below are T cell receptor beta chains from one sample, sequenced in a study of T cells in Graves' hyperthyroidism and ophthalmopathy. TCRdb redid the calling of the multiplex PCR reads with MiXCR, one entry per CDR3 protein. The data show around 380,000 distinct CDR3 sequences, approximately 12% seen once. Input material: blood. The receptors derive from a man aged 25 to 45 with Graves' hyperthyroidism that later progressed to Graves' ophthalmopathy. CDR3s include the opening cysteine and the closing phenylalanine or tryptophan. The D gene is left open where the match is weak. Where a row states a size, it is once, few, many or the class of an expanded clone; other rows omit it.

many TRBJ1-4 - TRBV5-1 CASSLVAGASNEKLFF TGCGCCAGCAGCTTGGTCGCGGGGGCGTCTAATGAAAAACTGTTTTTT
- TRBJ1-1 - TRBV5-5 CASSPLNMNTEAFF TGTGCCAGCAGCCCACTGAATATGAACACTGAAGCTTTCTTT
- TRBJ1-1 - TRBV6-1 CASSPLTVAYTDMNTEALF TGTGCCAGCAGCCCCTTGACAGTCGCCTATACCGATATGAACACTGAAGCTCTCTTT
many TRBJ2-3 - TRBV2 CASSEVTDTQYF TGTGCCAGCAGTGAAGTAACAGATACGCAGTATTTT
few TRBJ2-3 - TRBV30 CAWGVGGGQYF TGTGCCTGGGGTGTGGGGGGCGGGCAGTATTTT
few TRBJ1-1 TRBD1 TRBV5-6 CASSPGQDTEAFF TGTGCCAGCAGCCCGGGACAGGACACTGAAGCTTTCTTT
- TRBJ1-2 - TRBV28 CASSLSSLQDLWGYTF TGTGCCAGCAGTTTATCCTCTTTACAGGACCTGTGGGGCTACACCTTC
- TRBJ1-1 TRBD1 TRBV19 CASSRDRGEAFF TGTGCCAGTAGCAGGGACAGAGGTGAAGCTTTCTTT
many TRBJ2-1 - TRBV6-5 CASSYSSGVSEQFF TGTGCCAGCAGTTACTCATCAGGGGTCAGTGAGCAGTTCTTC
- TRBJ1-3 TRBD1 TRBV20-1 CSASGPVETGFSGNTIYF TGCAGTGCTAGCGGTCCCGTGGAGACAGGGTTCTCTGGAAACACCATATATTTT
many TRBJ1-4 - TRBV29-1 CSVEDLEEQNNEKLFF TGCAGCGTTGAAGATTTAGAGGAACAGAATAATGAAAAACTGTTTTTT
many TRBJ2-7 TRBD1 TRBV27 CASSLSTGGPYEQYF TGTGCCAGCAGTTTATCTACAGGGGGTCCCTACGAGCAGTACTTC
many TRBJ2-7 - TRBV28 CASSYGQDYPHEQYF TGTGCCAGCAGTTACGGACAGGACTACCCCCACGAGCAGTACTTC
many TRBJ2-7 - TRBV2 CASRRDSVSYEQYF TGTGCCAGCAGGCGGGACAGCGTCTCCTACGAGCAGTACTTC
- TRBJ2-7 - TRBV7-9 CASSLGRAVYEQYF TGTGCCAGCAGCTTAGGTCGGGCCGTCTACGAGCAGTACTTC
many TRBJ1-6 - TRBV9 CASSVDGRPLHF TGTGCCAGCAGCGTAGATGGGCGGCCCCTCCACTTT
few TRBJ2-7 - TRBV20-1 CSARDTLRGASYEQYF TGCAGTGCTAGAGATACCTTGAGGGGGGCATCCTACGAGCAGTACTTC
few TRBJ2-7 TRBD2 TRBV7-6 CASSQSGGAAEQYF TGTGCCAGCAGCCAAAGCGGGGGGGCAGCCGAGCAGTACTTC
many TRBJ1-5 - TRBV28 CASSLMSQPQHF TGTGCCAGCAGTTTAATGAGTCAGCCCCAGCATTTT
- TRBJ2-7 - TRBV12-3/TRBV12-4 CASRLGTPYEQYF TGTGCCAGCCGTCTTGGGACACCCTACGAGCAGTACTTC
- TRBJ2-7 TRBD2 TRBV27 CASSLRGASYEQYF TGTGCCAGCAGTTTGCGGGGGGCGTCCTACGAGCAGTACTTC
many TRBJ2-2 TRBD2 TRBV28 CASRSSGGNAGELFF TGTGCCAGCAGATCTAGCGGGGGCAACGCCGGGGAGCTGTTTTTT
- TRBJ2-2 - TRBV18 CASSQIGERILLGGELFF TGTGCCAGCTCTCAGATTGGGGAGCGGATCCTACTTGGCGGGGAGCTGTTTTTT
many TRBJ1-1 TRBD1 TRBV12-3/TRBV12-4 CASSSWTGRAFF TGTGCCAGCAGTAGTTGGACAGGGCGAGCTTTCTTT
many TRBJ2-3 - TRBV11-2 CASSDPTGTRISTDTQYF TGTGCCAGCAGCGACCCAACCGGGACTCGAATTAGCACAGATACGCAGTATTTT
few TRBJ2-3 - TRBV7-9 CASSPKGVHPDTQYF TGTGCCAGCAGCCCCAAGGGCGTACATCCAGATACGCAGTATTTT
- TRBJ1-4 - TRBV7-6 CASSSTPSHEKLFF TGTGCCAGCAGCTCCACCCCTTCACACGAAAAACTGTTTTTT
many TRBJ2-2 - TRBV20-1 CSAAQVGELFF TGCAGTGCCGCGCAAGTCGGGGAGCTGTTTTTT
many TRBJ1-1 - TRBV12-3/TRBV12-4 CASSPLGRDTEAFF TGTGCCAGCAGTCCTCTGGGGCGGGACACTGAAGCTTTCTTT
many TRBJ1-1 TRBD1 TRBV6-1 CASSDPGGATEAFF TGTGCCAGCAGTGACCCAGGGGGGGCCACTGAAGCTTTCTTT
many TRBJ2-2 - TRBV20-1 CSARKRLANTGELFF TGCAGTGCTAGAAAACGTCTCGCGAACACCGGGGAGCTGTTTTTT
- TRBJ1-5 - TRBV28 CPSSSAESNQPQHF TGTCCCAGCAGTAGCGCGGAAAGCAATCAGCCCCAGCATTTT
- TRBJ2-5 TRBD1 TRBV7-7 CASSRWRQGLETQYF TGTGCCAGCAGCAGGTGGAGACAGGGTCTGGAGACCCAGTACTTC
many TRBJ1-4 TRBD1 TRBV12-3/TRBV12-4 CASSKVTGPPEKLFF TGTGCCAGCAGTAAAGTGACAGGGCCTCCAGAAAAACTGTTTTTT
- TRBJ2-7 - TRBV11-2 CASSPQVEEQYF TGTGCCAGCAGCCCTCAAGTTGAGGAGCAGTACTTC
- TRBJ2-2 - TRBV10-3 CAISDFREPGELFF TGTGCCATCAGTGACTTCAGGGAGCCCGGGGAGCTGTTTTTT
many TRBJ1-6 - TRBV7-9 CASSPPGDNSPLHF TGTGCCAGCAGCCCTCCCGGCGATAATTCACCCCTCCACTTT
few TRBJ1-6 TRBD1 TRBV3-1 CASSQDPGQGRTLHF TGTGCCAGCAGCCAGGACCCCGGACAGGGTAGGACCCTCCACTTT
- TRBJ1-3 - TRBV7-6 CASSLRGVGNTIYF TGTGCCAGCAGCTTAAGAGGGGTGGGAAACACCATATATTTT
many TRBJ2-2 TRBD1 TRBV3-1 CASSSWDSTGELFF TGTGCCAGCAGCTCCTGGGACAGCACCGGGGAGCTGTTTTTT
few TRBJ2-7 TRBD1 TRBV6-2/TRBV6-3 CASTVTGDHEQYF TGTGCCAGCACCGTAACAGGGGACCACGAGCAGTACTTC
many TRBJ2-2 - TRBV30 CAWSVGTPNTGELFF TGTGCCTGGAGTGTTGGAACCCCGAACACCGGGGAGCTGTTTTTT
few TRBJ2-5 - TRBV29-1 CSVPDGLGVQYF TGCAGCGTTCCTGACGGTCTAGGGGTCCAGTACTTC
many TRBJ1-2 - TRBV11-3 CASSKIEAGNYGYTF TGTGCCAGCAGCAAGATAGAGGCAGGGAACTATGGCTACACCTTC
many TRBJ2-7 - TRBV5-1 CASSSFWDGSYEQYF TGCGCCAGCAGCTCCTTCTGGGACGGCAGTTACGAGCAGTACTTC
many TRBJ2-3 - TRBV28 CASSLRRRGLTDTQYF TGTGCCAGCAGTTTACGTAGAAGGGGCCTCACAGATACGCAGTATTTT
many TRBJ1-6 - TRBV5-1 CASNANNSPLHF TGCGCCAGCAACGCTAATAATTCACCCCTCCACTTT
many TRBJ2-7 - TRBV3-1 CASSQDQGRFPYEQYF TGTGCCAGCAGCCAAGATCAGGGCAGATTTCCTTACGAGCAGTACTTC
many TRBJ1-1 - TRBV30 CAWARTEAFF TGTGCCTGGGCCAGGACTGAAGCTTTCTTT
- TRBJ1-6 - TRBV5-4 CASSLRDRTSPLHF TGTGCCAGCAGCTTGCGAGACAGAACATCACCCCTCCACTTT
many TRBJ1-5 - TRBV29-1 CSVLVDSNQPQHF TGCAGCGTTTTAGTTGATAGCAATCAGCCCCAGCATTTT
many TRBJ1-4 - TRBV10-3 CAISERPNEKLFF TGTGCCATCAGTGAAAGGCCTAATGAAAAACTGTTTTTT
- TRBJ1-4 - TRBV7-9 CASSLAATIANEKLFF TGTGCCAGCAGCTTAGCTGCGACAATAGCTAATGAAAAACTGTTTTTT
few TRBJ1-6 TRBD1 TRBV4-1 CASSQVDRVNSPLHF TGCGCCAGCAGCCAAGTTGACAGGGTTAATTCACCCCTCCACTTT
- TRBJ1-3 - TRBV6-2/TRBV6-3 CASSRGWVASGNTIYF TGTGCCAGCAGCAGAGGGTGGGTAGCCTCTGGAAACACCATATATTTT
many TRBJ1-2 - TRBV12-3/TRBV12-4 CASSFGRAGYTF TGTGCCAGCAGTTTTGGTAGGGCTGGCTACACCTTC
many TRBJ1-1 - TRBV29-1 CSVGPGVQNTEAFF TGCAGCGTGGGCCCGGGGGTCCAAAACACTGAAGCTTTCTTT